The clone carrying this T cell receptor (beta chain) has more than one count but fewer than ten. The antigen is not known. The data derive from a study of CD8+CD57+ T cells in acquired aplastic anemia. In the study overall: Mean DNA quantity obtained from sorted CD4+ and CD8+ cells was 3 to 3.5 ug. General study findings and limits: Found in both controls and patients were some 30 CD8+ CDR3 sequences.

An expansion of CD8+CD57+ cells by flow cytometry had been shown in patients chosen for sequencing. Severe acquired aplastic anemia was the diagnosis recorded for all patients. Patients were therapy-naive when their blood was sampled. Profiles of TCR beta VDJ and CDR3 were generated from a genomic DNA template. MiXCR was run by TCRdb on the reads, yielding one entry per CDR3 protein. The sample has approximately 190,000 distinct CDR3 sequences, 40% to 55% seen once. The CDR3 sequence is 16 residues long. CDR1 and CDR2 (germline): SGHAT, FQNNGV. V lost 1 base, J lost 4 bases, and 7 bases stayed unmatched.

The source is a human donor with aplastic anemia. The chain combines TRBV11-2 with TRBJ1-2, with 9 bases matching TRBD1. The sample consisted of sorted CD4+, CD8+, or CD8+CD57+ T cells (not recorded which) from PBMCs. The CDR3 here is CASSLVLWDRAYGYTF. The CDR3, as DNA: TGTGCCAGCAGCTTAGTTCTCTGGGACAGGGCCTATGGCTACACCTTC. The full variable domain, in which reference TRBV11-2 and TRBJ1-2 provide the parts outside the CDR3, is EAGVAQSPRYKIIEKRQSVAFWCNPISGHATLYWYQQILGQGPKLLIQFQNNGVVDDSQLPKDRFSAERLKGVDSTLKIQPAKLEDSAVYLCASSLVLWDRAYGYTFGSGTRLTVV.